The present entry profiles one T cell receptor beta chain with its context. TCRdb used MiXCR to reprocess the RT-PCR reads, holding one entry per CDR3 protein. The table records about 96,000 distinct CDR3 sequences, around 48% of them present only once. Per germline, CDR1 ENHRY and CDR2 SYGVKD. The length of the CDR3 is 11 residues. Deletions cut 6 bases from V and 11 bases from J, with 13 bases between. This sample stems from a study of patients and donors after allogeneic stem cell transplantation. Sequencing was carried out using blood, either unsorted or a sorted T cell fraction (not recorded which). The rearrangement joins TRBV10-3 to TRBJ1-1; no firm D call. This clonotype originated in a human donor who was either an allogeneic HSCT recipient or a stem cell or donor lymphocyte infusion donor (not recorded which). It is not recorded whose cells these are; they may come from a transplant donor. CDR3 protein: CAISPLPEAFF. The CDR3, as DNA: TGTGCCATCAGCCCCCTTCCCGAGGCTTTCTTT.